The clone carrying this TCR beta chain was counted many times. No treatment had been given to any patient before thyroid surgery. The data derive from a study of metastatic and nonmetastatic thyroid tumors. Using MiXCR, TCRdb re-called clones from the PCR reads. The sample lists 13,000 or so clones; about 25% were seen once. Material for sequencing was blood. The TCR originated in a male donor with papillary thyroid cancer or a benign thyroid nodule (not recorded which). Some clones in this sample may be carry-over from other donors' samples.

The CDR3 loop is CASSQGLRGFPFDSYNEQFF. In DNA, the CDR3 is TGCGCCAGCAGCCAAGGCCTCCGAGGGTTCCCTTTCGACTCCTACAATGAGCAGTTCTTC. The chain has TRBV4-3 and TRBJ2-1; D might be TRBD2 (5 bases). The CDR3 sequence is 20 residues long. Germline values: CDR1 LGHNA, CDR2 YSLEER. V was shortened by 1 base and J by 0 bases, with 22 bases between the two germline ends.